The clone carrying this TCR beta chain was seen once. The sample originates from a study of blood T cell repertoires in COVID-19. Study at large: Spain, Italy and the United States supplied samples that represented acute and convalescent COVID-19. In each case, the material was cDNA or gDNA derived from T cells, B-cell-depleted T cells, or PBMCs.

This CDR3 is 17 amino acids long. Germline values: CDR1 SGHVS, CDR2 FQNEAQ. V was pared by 1 base and J by 0 bases, with 5 bases of the junction left unmatched. Original analysis: Estimation of nucleated cell counts relied on the amplification of reference gene primers. Profiled with immunoSEQ multiplex PCR; TCRdb holds only in-frame clones, not every one. D and trimming come from the DNA, and the V and J calls and clone size come from that table. The sample yields tens of thousands of clones, roughly 90% seen once. The rearrangement links TRBV7-8 to TRBJ1-3, with 8 bases aligning to TRBD1. Sequenced: peripheral blood. The sequence was obtained from a human donor in a cohort sampled during active COVID-19. The CDR3 spells CASSLGRTGTSGNTIYF. The DNA for the CDR3 is TGTGCCAGCAGCTTAGGAAGGACAGGGACCTCTGGAAACACCATATATTTT.